The present TCR beta chain was sequenced within a study of T cell responses to AZD1222 COVID-19 vaccine. Findings and limits, study-wide: Repertoire sampling happened only post peak T cell response. Only a handful of AZD1222 recipients tested seropositive at baseline.

Between the trimmed V and J ends, which lost 2 bases and 6 bases, there was a span of 7 bases. The CDR3 has 12 residues. Germline assignment: CDR1 SEHNR and CDR2 FQNEAQ (reference sequence). Using immunoSEQ multiplex PCR, the repertoire was profiled, and TCRdb retains in-frame clones only, with some absent. The table shows some 120,000 clones, with 87% occurring only once. Points on this clone: Its antigen is currently unknown.

This receptor was identified in an adult in good health. The sample in question was peripheral blood, obtained on day 0 of AZD1222 vaccination. The rearrangement uses TRBV7-9 and TRBJ1-2, with D hard to call. The CDR3 is CASSLSGDGYTF. The CDR3 DNA is TGTGCCAGCAGCTTATCGGGCGATGGCTACACCTTC. Complete variable domain (other parts from reference TRBV7-9 and TRBJ1-2): DTGVSQNPRHKITKRGQNVTFRCDPISEHNRLYWYRQTLGQGPEFLTYFQNEAQLEKSRLLSDRFSAERPKGSFSTLEIQRTEQGDSAMYLCASSLSGDGYTFGSGTRLTVV.